A single sample gave rise to the 25 T cell receptor beta chains below, sequenced in a study of T cell responses to AZD1222 COVID-19 vaccine. Clones were read by immunoSEQ multiplex PCR, and TCRdb kept only the in-frame ones, dropping some. The repertoire includes about 130,000 clones, less than 95% of them detected once, and about 4.4% sits in the top ten. The material sequenced was peripheral blood, taken on day 0 of MenACWY control vaccination. These receptor sequences come from an adult in good health.

V is TRBV19 and J is TRBJ2-6, with a tentative D call TRBD1 (7 bases). The CDR3 has 16 amino acids. Trimming left V 7 bases short and J 3 bases short, with 16 bases between. Looked up from germline, CDR1 is LNHDA and CDR2 is SQIVND (reference sequence). The CDR3 spells CASTSAGGYGANVLTF. As DNA, the CDR3 is TGTGCCAGTACGTCGGCAGGGGGGTATGGGGCCAACGTCCTGACTTTC.

In DNA form, the CDR3 reads TGTGCCAGCAGCTTGTGGACCTCTAGCAGGGTTAACTATGGCTACACCTTC. As protein: CASSLWTSSRVNYGYTF. The rearrangement joins TRBV5-4 to TRBJ1-2, with a tentative D call TRBD1 (5 bases). The germline V and J ends were trimmed by 1 base and 1 base, with 17 bases remaining between them. The germline V gene encodes CDR1 SGHNT and CDR2 YYREEE (reference sequence). This CDR3 comprises 17 residues.

The V gene is TRBV10-1, the J gene TRBJ2-3; TRBD2 is a possible D gene (7 bases). The CDR3 length is 15 residues. Germline V lookup: CDR1 WNHNN, CDR2 SYGVQD (reference sequence). Trimming removed 4 bases from V and 4 bases from J, with 15 bases in between. CDR3: CASSVAGAPPDTQYF. CDR3 sequence (DNA): TGCGCCAGCAGTGTGGCGGGGGCGCCGCCAGATACGCAGTATTTT.

This chain uses TRBV5-1 with TRBJ1-4; D may be TRBD1 (6 bases). V was shortened by 4 bases and J by 7 bases, with 23 bases between the two germline ends. Germline V gene sequence: CDR1 SGHRS, CDR2 YFSETQ. The CDR3 length is 17 residues. CDR3 loop: CASSHGKTQGAPEKLFF. CDR3 nucleotide sequence: TGCGCCAGCAGCCATGGAAAAACACAGGGAGCACCTGAAAAACTGTTTTTT.

The rearrangement joins TRBV7-2 to TRBJ2-7, with D possibly being TRBD2 (6 bases). The CDR3 sequence is 17 residues long. The V end lost 5 bases, the J end lost 0 bases, and 20 bases lay between the germline ends. Germline V CDR1 and CDR2: SGHTA, FQGNSA. The CDR3 loop is CASSPPQVGSLSYEQYF. DNA of the CDR3: TGTGCCAGCAGCCCACCCCAGGTCGGGAGCCTCTCCTACGAGCAGTACTTC.

This chain links TRBV5-5 with TRBJ1-1, with D maybe TRBD1 (6 bases). The CDR3 runs 12 residues. Germline V lookup: CDR1 SGHKS, CDR2 YYEKEE (reference sequence). The V end lost 1 base, the J end lost 8 bases, and 9 bases lay between the germline ends. The CDR3 sequence is CASSLWGREAFF. CDR3 nucleotide sequence: TGTGCCAGCAGCTTGTGGGGGCGGGAAGCTTTCTTT.

This clone has more than one count but fewer than ten. V gene TRBV5-8 combines with J gene TRBJ1-4; D is possibly TRBD1 (5 bases). CDR3 length: 17 residues. Trimming removed 4 bases from V and 0 bases from J, with 16 bases in between. Looked up from germline, CDR1 is SGHTS and CDR2 is YDEGEE. This CDR3 is CASSTTMGPATNEKLFF. The CDR3 coding sequence is TGTGCCAGCAGCACTACCATGGGGCCTGCAACTAATGAAAAACTGTTTTTT.

The genes are TRBV6-2 or TRBV6-3 and TRBJ2-2; 7 bases are a match to TRBD2. Germline V gene sequence: CDR1 MNHEY, CDR2 SVGEGT. The J segment lost 5 bases and the V segment lost 4 bases, leaving 1 base of the junction unmatched. This CDR3 comprises 13 residues. The CDR3 DNA follows: TGTGCCAGCAGTTCCGGGGGGACCGGGGAGCTGTTTTTT. This sequence encodes CASSSGGTGELFF.

CDR3 coding DNA: TGTGCCACCAGCAGGGGGACAGGGGGTTTATCAATTGCGACTAATGAAAAACTGTTTTTT. Translated, it gives CATSRGTGGLSIATNEKLFF. The chain joins TRBV15 to TRBJ1-4; TRBD1 matches at 11 bases. The CDR3 contains 20 residues. Germline-derived CDR1 and CDR2 are LNHNV and YYDKDF (reference sequence). The V gene end was trimmed by 3 bases and the J gene end by 2 bases; junction bases not matched to a gene: 14.

The rearrangement uses TRBV6-5 and TRBJ1-2; the D gene is possibly TRBD1 (5 bases). CDR3 length: 13 residues. V gave up 5 bases and J gave up 2 bases, with 9 bases separating them. Germline CDR1 is MNHEY and CDR2 is SVGAGI. CDR3 loop: CASSRTKNYGYTF. The CDR3 coding sequence is TGTGCCAGCAGTCGGACAAAAAACTATGGCTACACCTTC.

This clone has just one count. The chain carries TRBV7-8 and TRBJ1-2; perhaps TRBD1 as D (6 bases). This CDR3 has 13 residues. V lost 2 bases and J 7 bases, leaving 11 bases between the germline ends. Germline CDR1 and CDR2: SGHVS and FQNEAQ. Here the CDR3 DNA reads TGTGCCAGCAGCTTAAGTAACAGGGTTGGCTACACCTTC. It translates to CASSLSNRVGYTF. The whole variable domain, remainder taken from reference TRBV7-8 and TRBJ1-2, is GAGVSQSPRYKVAKRGQDVALRCDPISGHVSLFWYQQALGQGPEFLTYFQNEAQLDKSGLPSDRFFAERPEGSVSTLKIQRTQQEDSAVYLCASSLSNRVGYTFGSGTRLTVV.

CDR3 amino acids: CASSPGGQGARSYTF. CDR3 coding DNA: TGTGCCAGCAGCCCCGGGGGACAGGGGGCCAGGAGCTACACCTTC. This chain links TRBV4-2 with TRBJ1-2, with 12 bases matching TRBD1. Trimming took 4 bases from V and 9 from J; bases not matched to a gene: 9. CDR3 size: 15 residues. Germline CDR1 LGHNA, CDR2 YNFKEQ.

This clone was seen just once. The chain links TRBV6-5 to TRBJ2-3, with D maybe TRBD1 (6 bases). This CDR3 region has 13 residues. The germline V gene has CDR1 MNHEY and CDR2 SVGAGI. The V and J ends lost 10 bases and 1 base respectively, with 12 bases between them. The CDR3 loop is CATYRQGTDTQYF. The CDR3 nucleotides are TGTGCCACCTATCGACAGGGCACAGATACGCAGTATTTT.

This chain uses TRBV2 with TRBJ1-2; the match to TRBD1 covers 7 bases. Germline V CDR1 and CDR2: SNHLY, FYNNEI. CDR3 length: 13 amino acids. Trimming at V came to 6 bases and at J to 6 bases, leaving 7 bases not matched to a gene. CDR3 nucleotide sequence: TGTGCCAGCAGCCTCGTGCAGGGGGATGGCTACACCTTC. Protein: CASSLVQGDGYTF. Using reference TRBV2 and TRBJ1-2 for the parts outside the CDR3, the full variable domain is EPEVTQTPSHQVTQMGQEVILRCVPISNHLYFYWYRQILGQKVEFLVSFYNNEISEKSEIFDDQFSVERPDGSNFTLKIRSTKLEDSAMYFCASSLVQGDGYTFGSGTRLTVV.

The chain joins TRBV15 to TRBJ1-5; D is unclear. V was trimmed by 11 bases and J by 2 bases, leaving 10 bases between them. The CDR3 contains 12 residues. Germline lookup yields CDR1 LNHNV and CDR2 YYDKDF (reference sequence). The CDR3 DNA is TGTGCCTCCTCCCACGGCAATCAGCCCCAGCATTTT. Translating gives CASSHGNQPQHF.

The count of this clone is one. This chain links TRBV27 with TRBJ2-1; 9 bases fit TRBD2. Germline trimming cut 7 bases from V and 1 base from J; bases unmatched to any gene: 17. CDR1 is MNHEY and CDR2 is SMNVEV in the germline V gene (reference sequence). CDR3 length: 19 amino acids. The CDR3 DNA reads TGTGCCAGCAATTCGGCGGGAGGGAGCCAAGATTGGTCCTACAATGAGCAGTTCTTC. Translating gives CASNSAGGSQDWSYNEQFF.

This clone occurred once. This chain uses TRBV27 with TRBJ1-6, with a tentative D call TRBD1 (5 bases). The germline V gene encodes CDR1 MNHEY and CDR2 SMNVEV (reference sequence). The CDR3 loop spans 12 amino acids. Trimming pared 6 bases from V and 13 bases from J, leaving 13 bases between. The CDR3 DNA sequence: TGTGCCAGCAGCCCCCTTTGGGGGCCCCTCCACTTT. This codes for CASSPLWGPLHF.

The CDR3 protein is CASSHRNRQQETQYF. CDR3 DNA sequence: TGTGCCAGCAGCCACCGGAACAGACAGCAAGAGACCCAGTACTTC. The chain has TRBV7-9 and TRBJ2-5, with D possibly matching TRBD1 (5 bases). The V gene lost 5 bases and the J gene lost 2 bases, with 15 bases spanning the gap. Germline V lookup: CDR1 SEHNR, CDR2 FQNEAQ (reference sequence). CDR3 length: 15 amino acids.

This chain connects TRBV7-7 to TRBJ2-1; D not certain. The length of the CDR3 is 14 residues. CDR1 and CDR2 (germline): SSHAT, FNYEAQ (reference sequence). Trimming removed 1 base at V and 5 bases at J, with 9 bases between. DNA of the CDR3: TGTGCCAGCAGCTTAGAATTCGGACACAATGAGCAGTTCTTC. This encodes CASSLEFGHNEQFF.

This clone showed up just a few times. This chain links TRBV3-1 (or the pseudogene TRBV3-2) with TRBJ2-3; 10 positions agree with TRBD2. Trimming took 4 bases from V and 2 from J; bases not matched to a gene: 12. The CDR3 is made up of 18 amino acids. In germline, CDR1 is LGHDT, CDR2 YNNKEL (reference sequence). The DNA for the CDR3 is TGTGCCAGCAGCCTGACTACGGGACTAGCGAGATTCACAGATACGCAGTATTTT. This gives the protein CASSLTTGLARFTDTQYF.

This chain connects TRBV7-3 to TRBJ2-5, with a tentative D call TRBD2 (6 bases). The V gene's germline CDR1 is SGHTA and CDR2 FQGTGA. V lost 5 bases, J lost 3 bases, and 19 bases lay in between. The CDR3 runs 16 residues. The CDR3 loop reads CASSLTPGLRKETQYF. The CDR3 coding sequence is TGTGCCAGCAGCCTGACCCCGGGACTTAGGAAAGAGACCCAGTACTTC.

The gene calls are TRBV28 and TRBJ1-4, with D hard to call. Germline V gene sequence: CDR1 MDHEN, CDR2 SYDVKM. With 7 bases removed from V and 3 bases from J, the gap between germline ends came to 15 bases. The CDR3 covers 15 residues. In DNA form, the CDR3 reads TGTGCCAGCACCCTTGTAGGAGGGTCTAATGAAAAACTGTTTTTT. This translates into CASTLVGGSNEKLFF. Based on the CDR3 plus reference TRBV28 and TRBJ1-4, the full variable domain is DVKVTQSSRYLVKRTGEKVFLECVQDMDHENMFWYRQDPGLGLRLIYFSYDVKMKEKGDIPEGYSVSREKKERFSLILESASTNQTSMYLCASTLVGGSNEKLFFGSGTQLSVL.

This clone was seen only a few times. This chain uses TRBV6-5 with TRBJ2-3, with D uncertain. The germline V and J ends were trimmed by 5 bases and 4 bases, with 13 bases remaining between them. This CDR3 is built from 14 residues. Germline CDR1 reads MNHEY; CDR2 reads SVGAGI. In DNA form, the CDR3 reads TGTGCCAGCAGTCAACCTTATAAAGCAGATACGCAGTATTTT. It specifies CASSQPYKADTQYF.

The rearrangement links TRBV5-6 to TRBJ2-6, with D perhaps matching TRBD1 (6 bases). The CDR3 has 17 amino acids. Germline assignment: CDR1 SGHDT and CDR2 YYEEEE. The V end was cut by 4 bases, the J end by 0 bases, with 14 bases between. CDR3 nucleotide sequence: TGTGCCAGCAGCGAGACAGGACGGCACTCTGGGGCCAACGTCCTGACTTTC. Its translation is CASSETGRHSGANVLTF.

The V and J genes are TRBV9 and TRBJ2-3, with no clear D. The V and J ends lost 0 bases and 4 bases respectively, with 6 bases between them. The V gene's germline CDR1 is SGDLS and CDR2 YYNGEE. The CDR3 runs to 13 residues. CDR3 nucleotide sequence: TGTGCCAGCAGCGTAGCTCTGTCAGATACGCAGTATTTT. Protein sequence: CASSVALSDTQYF. Supplemented by reference TRBV9 and TRBJ2-3, the full variable domain reads DSGVTQTPKHLITATGQRVTLRCSPRSGDLSVYWYQQSLDQGLQFLIQYYNGEERAKGNILERFSAQQFPDLHSELNLSSLELGDSALYFCASSVALSDTQYFGPGTRLTVL.